What follows describes a single T cell receptor beta chain. Its target is unknown. From germline, CDR1 is SQVTM and CDR2 ANQGSEA. V lost 6 bases and J lost 0, with 11 bases in between. The CDR3 has 13 residues. Sample-barcoded 5' priming and a J-beta primer mix drove a second PCR of roughly 6 to 12 cycles. TCRdb itself ran the 5' RACE reads through MiXCR, one entry per CDR3 protein. The profile shows around 1.5 million distinct CDR3 sequences, about 35% of them singletons. The data stem from a study of blood T cells in healthy people across ages. Each sample used at least 6 million PBMCs. Findings and limits, study-wide: Estimates of total diversity, which came from one million sequenced T cells, were considered to be underestimates. Nothing was known about donor CMV status, and this possibly confounded expanded clonotype changes.

V usage is TRBV29-1 and J usage is TRBJ1-1; a weak D match, TRBD1 (6 bases). The receptor's source is a woman aged 25-40 years in good health. The material sequenced was blood. CDR3 coding DNA: TGCAGCGTGTCGGGACACTTGAACACTGAAGCTTTCTTT. It specifies CSVSGHLNTEAFF.